A single sample gave rise to the 18 T cell receptor beta chains below, sequenced in a study of T cells in narcolepsy. Libraries were prepared by immunoSEQ multiplex PCR; TCRdb keeps only in-frame clonotypes and omits some of them. The sample consists of about 40,000 clones, 88% of them appearing once. Sequenced input: CD45RA- memory CD4+ T cells from PBMCs. These receptor sequences come from a human donor with narcolepsy.

The chain joins TRBV2 to TRBJ2-7, with 7 bases aligning to TRBD1. Germline CDR1 SNHLY, CDR2 FYNNEI. The CDR3 has 14 amino acids. Trimming removed 6 bases from V and 2 bases from J; junction bases left unmatched: 7. The CDR3 DNA follows: TGTGCCAGCAGACCCGACAGGGTTGCCTACGAGCAGTACTTC. Its protein is CASRPDRVAYEQYF.

As concerns this clone: Other DNA sequences in the same sample also yield this CDR3. This chain connects TRBV7-2 to TRBJ2-5; D ambiguous. This CDR3 is 17 amino acids long. CDR1 and CDR2 from the germline V gene are SGHTA and FQGNSA. The V gene lost 3 bases and the J gene lost 1 base, with 18 bases spanning the gap. CDR3 nucleotides: TGTGCCAGCAGCTTGCAGGTGGCCGGACGCATCCAAGAGACCCAGTACTTC. The encoded protein is CASSLQVAGRIQETQYF.

The chain employs TRBV12-5 and TRBJ2-3; D not resolved. In germline, CDR1 is LGHNT, CDR2 FRNRAP. This CDR3 is 11 amino acids long. V gave up 2 bases and J gave up 6 bases, with 3 bases separating them. The CDR3 loop is CASGLRDTQYF. DNA of the CDR3: TGTGCTAGTGGTTTGCGCGATACGCAGTATTTT.

DNA of the CDR3: TGTGCCAGTAGTGGGGGGGGTGAAAAACTGTTTTTT. It specifies CASSGGGEKLFF. The rearrangement joins TRBV19 to TRBJ1-4; TRBD1 is a possible D gene (5 bases). Germline V gene lookup returns CDR1 LNHDA and CDR2 SQIVND (reference sequence). Trimming removed 5 bases at V and 7 bases at J, with 8 bases between. This CDR3 region has 12 residues. The full variable domain, its missing parts supplied by reference TRBV19 and TRBJ1-4, is DGGITQSPKYLFRKEGQNVTLSCEQNLNHDAMYWYRQDPGQGLRLIYYSQIVNDFQKGDIAEGYSVSREKKESFPLTVTSAQKNPTAFYLCASSGGGEKLFFGSGTQLSVL.

The chain uses TRBV5-4 and TRBJ1-4; D is perhaps TRBD1 (6 bases). The germline V gene has CDR1 SGHNT and CDR2 YYREEE (reference sequence). Deletions cut 4 bases from V and 5 bases from J, with 12 bases between. The CDR3 has 14 residues. The CDR3 DNA reads as TGTGCCAGCAGCCCCACAGGGACGAATGAAAAACTGTTTTTT. It translates to CASSPTGTNEKLFF. Using reference TRBV5-4 and TRBJ1-4 for the parts outside the CDR3, the full variable domain is ETGVTQSPTHLIKTRGQQVTLRCSSQSGHNTVSWYQQALGQGPQFIFQYYREEENGRGNFPPRFSGLQFPNYSSELNVNALELDDSALYLCASSPTGTNEKLFFGSGTQLSVL.

The chain couples TRBV19 to TRBJ2-7, with D maybe TRBD2 (5 bases). V lost 4 bases and J lost 4, with 8 bases in between. Germline V lookup: CDR1 LNHDA, CDR2 SQIVND (reference sequence). This CDR3 has 12 amino acids. CDR3 sequence: CASSTGLYEQYF. The CDR3, as DNA: TGTGCCAGTAGTACGGGGTTATACGAGCAGTACTTC.

The rearrangement joins TRBV7-3 to TRBJ2-5; TRBD1 is a possible D gene (6 bases). V dropped 2 bases and J dropped 2 bases, with 12 bases sitting between them. In germline, CDR1 is SGHTA, CDR2 FQGTGA. The CDR3 runs 15 residues. The CDR3 here is CASSLSGTRQETQYF. The CDR3 DNA reads as TGTGCCAGCAGCTTATCGGGGACACGACAAGAGACCCAGTACTTC.

Remarks on this clone: The junction and the germline gene differ at one end; a read error may be behind it. This sample also contains other DNA sequences that code for the same CDR3. The CDR3 region has the DNA TGCGCCAGCAGCTTAGGTAGGGGGACTTCCTTAGGCTACGAGCAGTACTTC. Amino acid sequence: CASSLGRGTSLGYEQYF. The chain carries TRBV7-2 and TRBJ2-7; D tentatively reads TRBD1 or TRBD2 (6 bases each). Germline V gene lookup returns CDR1 SGHTA and CDR2 FQGNSA. This CDR3 region has 17 residues.

The V gene is TRBV28, the J gene TRBJ2-2, with D perhaps given as TRBD1 or TRBD2 (6 bases each). Germline loops: CDR1 MDHEN, CDR2 SYDVKM. V lost 0 bases and J lost 1, with 33 bases in between. The CDR3 length is 24 residues. CDR3 sequence reads: CASSLWEGGSGFVRRSENTGELFF. CDR3 coding DNA: TGTGCCAGCAGTTTATGGGAGGGGGGTAGTGGCTTTGTCCGCCGAAGCGAGAACACCGGGGAGCTGTTTTTT.

The V and J genes are TRBV6-6 and TRBJ2-7; D is perhaps TRBD1 (6 bases). With 6 bases removed from V and 5 bases from J, the gap between germline ends came to 14 bases. There are 13 residues in the CDR3. Germline V CDR1 and CDR2: MNHNY, SVGAGI (reference sequence). CDR3 protein: CASSSGVRHEQYF. CDR3 sequence (DNA): TGTGCCAGCAGCTCAGGGGTCCGACACGAGCAGTACTTC.

This clone appeared a single time. The CDR3 nucleotides read TGTGCCAGCAGCCCAAATCGACAGGGGTCGATATACAATGAGCAGTTCTTC. Amino acids: CASSPNRQGSIYNEQFF. V and J are TRBV7-9 and TRBJ2-1, with 8 bases fitting TRBD1. V lost 5 bases and J lost 4; bases outside the gene matches: 13. Germline values: CDR1 SEHNR, CDR2 FQNEAQ (reference sequence). CDR3 length: 17 residues.

This chain connects TRBV30 to TRBJ1-5; unclear D gene. The CDR3 is 13 residues long. The germline gives CDR1 GTSNPN, CDR2 SVGIG (reference sequence). Trimming shortened V by 2 bases and J by 6 bases, and 11 bases separated the two germline ends. CDR3 DNA: TGTGCCTGGAGTCCCCAGAAGGGTCAGCCCCAGCATTTT. Translation: CAWSPQKGQPQHF.

J is TRBJ1-5 and V is TRBV2, with 7 bases fitting TRBD1. The V segment lost 3 bases and the J segment 1 base; nucleotides outside the gene matches: 3. The germline V gene has CDR1 SNHLY and CDR2 FYNNEI. This CDR3 comprises 15 residues. The CDR3 spells CASSEGDRSNQPQHF. The CDR3 nucleotides read TGTGCCAGCAGTGAGGGGGACAGAAGCAATCAGCCCCAGCATTTT. Complete variable domain (other parts from reference TRBV2 and TRBJ1-5): EPEVTQTPSHQVTQMGQEVILRCVPISNHLYFYWYRQILGQKVEFLVSFYNNEISEKSEIFDDQFSVERPDGSNFTLKIRSTKLEDSAMYFCASSEGDRSNQPQHFGDGTRLSIL.

The rearrangement joins TRBV2 to TRBJ2-3, with D perhaps matching TRBD1 or TRBD2 (5 bases each). The germline V gene encodes CDR1 SNHLY and CDR2 FYNNEI. The CDR3 spans 15 residues. Trimming shortened V by 8 bases and J by 1 base, and 16 bases separated the two germline ends. CDR3 in amino acids: CASGRDVRRTDTQYF. The CDR3 DNA is TGTGCCAGCGGCAGGGACGTTAGACGCACAGATACGCAGTATTTT.

V and J are TRBV4-2 and TRBJ2-3, with D unresolved. Trimming left V 3 bases short and J 14 bases short, with 15 bases between. CDR3 length: 12 amino acids. Germline V lookup: CDR1 LGHNA, CDR2 YNFKEQ. The CDR3 DNA reads as TGTGCCAGCAGCCATGAATTGGGCCGCACGTATTTT. It translates to CASSHELGRTYF.

This clone was counted a single time. J is TRBJ1-2 and V is TRBV7-9; D is undetermined. The CDR3 sequence is 11 residues long. Germline V gives CDR1 SEHNR, CDR2 FQNEAQ (reference sequence). V lost 5 bases and J lost 7, with 8 bases in between. CDR3 nucleotide sequence: TGTGCCAGCAGCCCCAGCTTTGGCTACACCTTC. Translated, it gives CASSPSFGYTF.

CDR3 bases: TGTGCCAGCAGCCCCCCCGGGGACAACTACGAGCAGTACTTC. Its translation is CASSPPGDNYEQYF. This sequence joins TRBV5-4 and TRBJ2-7, with D tentatively TRBD1 (6 bases). The CDR3 has 14 residues. V was shortened by 4 bases and J by 3 bases, with 14 bases between the two germline ends. Per germline, CDR1 SGHNT and CDR2 YYREEE (reference sequence).

V is TRBV7-3 and J is TRBJ2-3; 10 bases are a match to TRBD2. Germline assignment: CDR1 SGHTA and CDR2 FQGTGA. V dropped 1 base and J dropped 1; count of bases not matched to a gene: 5. The CDR3 is made up of 17 amino acids. The chain's CDR3 is CASSLIGTSVGTDTQYF. The DNA of the CDR3 is TGTGCCAGCAGCTTAATAGGGACTAGCGTCGGCACAGATACGCAGTATTTT. Drawing the rest from reference TRBV7-3 and TRBJ2-3, the complete variable domain is GAGVSQTPSNKVTEKGKYVELRCDPISGHTALYWYRQSLGQGPEFLIYFQGTGAADDSGLPNDRFFAVRPEGSVSTLKIQRTERGDSAVYLCASSLIGTSVGTDTQYFGPGTRLTVL.